These T cell receptor beta chains were read from a single sample in a study of blood T cells in healthy people across ages. Via MiXCR, TCRdb re-called the 5' RACE reads, giving one row per CDR3 protein. The sample holds about 1.6 million distinct CDR3 sequences, 30% to 40% seen once. What was sequenced was blood. These receptors originate from a woman aged 25 to 45 in good health. Both conserved end residues are part of each CDR3.

V gene: TRBV28
J gene: TRBJ1-1
CDR3 protein: CASSLLRGMNTEAFF

V gene: TRBV3-1
J gene: TRBJ2-2
CDR3 protein: CASSPGTLLAAGELFF

V gene: TRBV20-1
J gene: TRBJ1-2
CDR3 protein: CSAREQGVYGYTF

V gene: TRBV28
J gene: TRBJ2-7
CDR3 protein: CASSSVLGSYEQYF

V gene: TRBV10-3
J gene: TRBJ1-2
CDR3 protein: CAVAPGTGEYGYTF

V gene: TRBV30
J gene: TRBJ1-4
CDR3 protein: CAWSTGTLATNEKLFF

V gene: TRBV27
J gene: TRBJ2-1
CDR3 protein: CASRKAGGGRGQFF

V gene: TRBV20-1
J gene: TRBJ2-3
CDR3 protein: CSAMLDGSDTQYF

V gene: TRBV20-1
J gene: TRBJ1-1
CDR3 protein: CSAPFEVGRSWMNTEAFF

V gene: TRBV10-3
J gene: TRBJ2-3
CDR3 protein: CAISESVGTRTGTDTQYF

V gene: TRBV29-1
J gene: TRBJ2-7
CDR3 protein: CSASGGLGYEQYF

V gene: TRBV7-3
J gene: TRBJ1-2
CDR3 protein: CASSFSGTDSHGYTF

V gene: TRBV5-1
J gene: TRBJ2-7
CDR3 protein: CASSPPRTSGRSYEQYF

V gene: TRBV10-2
J gene: TRBJ2-7
CDR3 protein: CASSDGGEQYF

V gene: TRBV5-1
J gene: TRBJ1-4
CDR3 protein: CASSPGTPGTNEKLFF

V gene: TRBV7-9
J gene: TRBJ2-1
CDR3 protein: CASSFRTSGTNEQFF

V gene: TRBV12-3/TRBV12-4
J gene: TRBJ2-5
CDR3 protein: CASSFGSSGRDGTQYF

V gene: TRBV10-3
J gene: TRBJ2-3
CDR3 protein: CAISDEADTQYF

V gene: TRBV7-6
J gene: TRBJ2-7
CDR3 protein: CTSSLATGLDEQYF

V gene: TRBV5-5
J gene: TRBJ1-6
CDR3 protein: CASSLEDIGTDPYSRSPLHF

V gene: TRBV12-3/TRBV12-4
J gene: TRBJ2-7
CDR3 protein: CASSFREQGGNSYEQYF

V gene: TRBV6-6
J gene: TRBJ2-2
CDR3 protein: CASGGAGKLFF

V gene: TRBV5-1
J gene: TRBJ2-1
CDR3 protein: CASSLVVGGSSSYNEQFF

V gene: TRBV28
J gene: TRBJ2-1
CDR3 protein: CASSSPGLELGARQFF

V gene: TRBV2
J gene: TRBJ2-7
CDR3 protein: CASTLTTYEQYF

V gene: TRBV10-3
J gene: TRBJ2-5
CDR3 protein: CAISDAPGGRETQYF

V gene: TRBV6-1
J gene: TRBJ1-2
CDR3 protein: CASTKDREYGYTF

V gene: TRBV6-2/TRBV6-3
J gene: TRBJ1-2
CDR3 protein: CASSYSAGGLSYTF

V gene: TRBV24-1
J gene: TRBJ1-2
CDR3 protein: CATSEGPGELYGYTF

V gene: TRBV6-5
J gene: TRBJ1-5
CDR3 protein: CASSYSPPGAGQPQHF

V gene: TRBV11-2
J gene: TRBJ2-5
CDR3 protein: CACSPTSLYQETQYF

V gene: TRBV4-1
J gene: TRBJ1-2
CDR3 protein: CASSQRDRGRGVYGYTF

V gene: TRBV9
J gene: TRBJ2-1
CDR3 protein: CASSLSVGEPFF

V gene: TRBV5-1
J gene: TRBJ2-3
CDR3 protein: CASSSSRGTSYTDTQYF

V gene: TRBV6-5
J gene: TRBJ2-7
CDR3 protein: CASSYSLGQSSCEQYF

V gene: TRBV6-1
J gene: TRBJ1-2
CDR3 protein: CASSRTGVGYGYTF

V gene: TRBV5-1
J gene: TRBJ1-2
CDR3 protein: CASSLEADLNNYGYTF

V gene: TRBV10-3
J gene: TRBJ2-5
CDR3 protein: CVIGLAGEETQYF

V gene: TRBV20-1
J gene: TRBJ2-7
CDR3 protein: CSARARDSNSYEQYF

V gene: TRBV21-1
J gene: TRBJ2-7
CDR3 protein: CASSKEATSGDEQYF

V gene: TRBV5-6
J gene: TRBJ2-3
CDR3 protein: CASSVSINRDTDTQYF

V gene: TRBV10-3
J gene: TRBJ2-7
CDR3 protein: CAISEPGKADEQYF

V gene: TRBV27
J gene: TRBJ2-1
CDR3 protein: CASSPRLAGGHYEQFF

V gene: TRBV7-2
J gene: TRBJ2-7
CDR3 protein: CVSSAPRGLKYEQYF

V gene: TRBV3-1
J gene: TRBJ2-3
CDR3 protein: CASSPQTSGRSPADTQYF

V gene: TRBV3-1
J gene: TRBJ2-1
CDR3 protein: CASSQNSLAGRFYNEQFF

V gene: TRBV9
J gene: TRBJ2-1
CDR3 protein: CASSVASGTYFSSYNEQFF

V gene: TRBV20-1
J gene: TRBJ1-1
CDR3 protein: CSATRGGDTEAFF

V gene: TRBV24-1
J gene: TRBJ1-5
CDR3 protein: CATSDLGQGSSNQPQHF

V gene: TRBV19
J gene: TRBJ2-3
CDR3 protein: CASSPRTRRSTDTQYF

V gene: TRBV20-1
J gene: TRBJ2-7
CDR3 protein: CSASLAGNYEQYF

V gene: TRBV4-1
J gene: TRBJ2-3
CDR3 protein: CASSLGHGPSTDTQYF

V gene: TRBV20-1
J gene: TRBJ2-5
CDR3 protein: CSAALLQSQETQYF

V gene: TRBV3-1
J gene: TRBJ2-3
CDR3 protein: CASSQDRGSNFADTQYF